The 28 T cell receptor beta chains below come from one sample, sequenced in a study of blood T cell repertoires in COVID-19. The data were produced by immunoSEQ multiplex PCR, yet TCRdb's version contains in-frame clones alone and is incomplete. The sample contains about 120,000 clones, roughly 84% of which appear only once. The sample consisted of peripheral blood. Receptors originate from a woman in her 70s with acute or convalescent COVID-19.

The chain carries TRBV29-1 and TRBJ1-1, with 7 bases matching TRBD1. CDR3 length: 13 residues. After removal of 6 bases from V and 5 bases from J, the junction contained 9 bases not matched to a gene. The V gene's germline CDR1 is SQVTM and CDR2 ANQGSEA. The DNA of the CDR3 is TGCAGCGTGGAACCGGGACAGCGTACTGAAGCTTTCTTT. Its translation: CSVEPGQRTEAFF.

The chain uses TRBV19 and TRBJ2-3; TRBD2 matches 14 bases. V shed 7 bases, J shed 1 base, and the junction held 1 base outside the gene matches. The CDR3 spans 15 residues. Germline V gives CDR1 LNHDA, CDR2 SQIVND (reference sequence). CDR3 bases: TGTGCCAGTATGGGACTAGCGGGGGGCACAGATACGCAGTATTTT. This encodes CASMGLAGGTDTQYF.

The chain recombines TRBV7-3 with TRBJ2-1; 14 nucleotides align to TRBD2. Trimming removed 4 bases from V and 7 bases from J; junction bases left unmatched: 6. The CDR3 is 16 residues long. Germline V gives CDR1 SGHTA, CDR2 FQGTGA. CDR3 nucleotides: TGTGCCAGCAGCTCACCGGGACTAGCGGGAGTGAATGAGCAGTTCTTC. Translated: CASSSPGLAGVNEQFF. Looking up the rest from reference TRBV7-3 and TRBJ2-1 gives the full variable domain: GAGVSQTPSNKVTEKGKYVELRCDPISGHTALYWYRQSLGQGPEFLIYFQGTGAADDSGLPNDRFFAVRPEGSVSTLKIQRTERGDSAVYLCASSSPGLAGVNEQFFGPGTRLTVL.

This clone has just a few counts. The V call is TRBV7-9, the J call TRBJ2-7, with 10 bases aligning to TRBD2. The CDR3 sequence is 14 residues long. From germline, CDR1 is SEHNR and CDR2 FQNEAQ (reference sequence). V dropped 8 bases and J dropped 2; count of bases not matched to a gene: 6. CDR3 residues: CASGKAGGPYEQYF. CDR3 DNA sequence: TGTGCCAGCGGAAAAGCGGGAGGGCCCTACGAGCAGTACTTC.

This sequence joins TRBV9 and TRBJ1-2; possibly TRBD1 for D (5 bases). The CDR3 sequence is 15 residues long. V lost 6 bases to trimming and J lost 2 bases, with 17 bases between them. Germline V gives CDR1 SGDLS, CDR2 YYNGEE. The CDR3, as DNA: TGTGCCAGCACCCTAGGGTGGCAGGGCAACTATGGCTACACCTTC. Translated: CASTLGWQGNYGYTF.

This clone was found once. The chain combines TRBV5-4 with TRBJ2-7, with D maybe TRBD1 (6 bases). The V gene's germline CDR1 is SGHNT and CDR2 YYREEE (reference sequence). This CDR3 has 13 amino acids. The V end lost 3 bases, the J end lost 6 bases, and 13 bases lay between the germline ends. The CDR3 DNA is TGTGCCAGCAGCTGGGGGCCGCCGGGCGAGCAGTACTTC. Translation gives CASSWGPPGEQYF.

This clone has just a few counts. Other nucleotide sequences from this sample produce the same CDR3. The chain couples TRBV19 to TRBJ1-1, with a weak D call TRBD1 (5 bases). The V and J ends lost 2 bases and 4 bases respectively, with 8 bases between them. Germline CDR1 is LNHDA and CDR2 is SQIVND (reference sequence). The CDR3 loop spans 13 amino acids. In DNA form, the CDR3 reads TGTGCCAGTAGTATACAGGGTTCCACTGAAGCTTTCTTT. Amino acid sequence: CASSIQGSTEAFF.

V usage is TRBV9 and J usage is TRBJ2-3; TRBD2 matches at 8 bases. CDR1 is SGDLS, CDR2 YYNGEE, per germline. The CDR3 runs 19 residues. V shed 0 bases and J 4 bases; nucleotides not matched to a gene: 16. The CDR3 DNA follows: TGTGCCAGCAGCGTAGACCCCCCCCGGGCCAGCGGGAGAGCAGATACGCAGTATTTT. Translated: CASSVDPPRASGRADTQYF.

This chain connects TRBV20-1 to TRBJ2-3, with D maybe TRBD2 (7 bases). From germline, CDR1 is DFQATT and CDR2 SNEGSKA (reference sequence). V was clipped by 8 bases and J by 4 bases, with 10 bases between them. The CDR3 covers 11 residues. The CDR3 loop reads CSPGGPDTQYF. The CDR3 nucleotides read TGCAGTCCCGGGGGGCCAGATACGCAGTATTTT.

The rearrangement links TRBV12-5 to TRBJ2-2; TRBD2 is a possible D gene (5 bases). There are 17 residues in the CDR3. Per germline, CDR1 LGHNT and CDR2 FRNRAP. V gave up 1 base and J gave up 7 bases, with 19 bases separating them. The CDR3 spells CASGLASNILGHGELFF. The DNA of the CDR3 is TGTGCTAGTGGTTTGGCCTCTAATATACTAGGGCACGGGGAGCTGTTTTTT.

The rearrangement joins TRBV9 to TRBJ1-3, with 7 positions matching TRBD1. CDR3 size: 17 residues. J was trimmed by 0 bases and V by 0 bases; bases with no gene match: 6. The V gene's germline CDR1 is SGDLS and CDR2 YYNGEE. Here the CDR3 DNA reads TGTGCCAGCAGCGTAGGGAGGGGGCCTAGCTCTGGAAACACCATATATTTT. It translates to CASSVGRGPSSGNTIYF.

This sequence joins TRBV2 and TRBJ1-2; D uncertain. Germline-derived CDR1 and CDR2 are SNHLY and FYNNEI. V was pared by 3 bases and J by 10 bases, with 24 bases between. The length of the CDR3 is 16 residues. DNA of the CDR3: TGTGCCAGCAGTGAGGGAGGGTCTTTAATTCTATCAATCTACACCTTC. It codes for CASSEGGSLILSIYTF.

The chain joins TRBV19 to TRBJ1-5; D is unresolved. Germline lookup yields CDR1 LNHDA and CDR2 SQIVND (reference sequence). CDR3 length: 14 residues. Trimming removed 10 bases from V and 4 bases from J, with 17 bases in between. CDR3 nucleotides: TGTGCCATCGATCCCACTGGAGGAAATCAGCCCCAGCATTTT. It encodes CAIDPTGGNQPQHF. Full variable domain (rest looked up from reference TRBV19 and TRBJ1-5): DGGITQSPKYLFRKEGQNVTLSCEQNLNHDAMYWYRQDPGQGLRLIYYSQIVNDFQKGDIAEGYSVSREKKESFPLTVTSAQKNPTAFYLCAIDPTGGNQPQHFGDGTRLSIL.

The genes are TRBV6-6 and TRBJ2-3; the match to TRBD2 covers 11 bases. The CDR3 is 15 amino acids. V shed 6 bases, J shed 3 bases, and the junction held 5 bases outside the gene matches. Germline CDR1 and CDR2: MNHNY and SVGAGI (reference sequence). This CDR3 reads CASSPRLAGTDTQYF. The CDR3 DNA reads TGTGCCAGCAGCCCTCGACTAGCGGGAACAGATACGCAGTATTTT.

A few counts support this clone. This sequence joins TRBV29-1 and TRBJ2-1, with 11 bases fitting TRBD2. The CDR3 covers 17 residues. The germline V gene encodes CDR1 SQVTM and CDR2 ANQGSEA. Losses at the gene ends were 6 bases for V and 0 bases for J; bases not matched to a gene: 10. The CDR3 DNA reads TGCAGCGTCCAGGGACTAGCGGAGGGGAGCTCCTACAATGAGCAGTTCTTC. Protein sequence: CSVQGLAEGSSYNEQFF.

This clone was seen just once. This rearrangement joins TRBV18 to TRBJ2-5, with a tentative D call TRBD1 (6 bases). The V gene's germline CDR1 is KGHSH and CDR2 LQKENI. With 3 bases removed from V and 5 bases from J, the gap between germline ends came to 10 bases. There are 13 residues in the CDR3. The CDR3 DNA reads TGTGCCAGCTCACCGGGGGCTTGGGAGACCCAGTACTTC. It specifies CASSPGAWETQYF.

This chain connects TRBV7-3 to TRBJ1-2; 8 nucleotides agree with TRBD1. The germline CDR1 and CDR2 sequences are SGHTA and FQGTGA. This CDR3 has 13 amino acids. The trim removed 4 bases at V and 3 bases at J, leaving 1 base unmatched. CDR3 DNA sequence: TGTGCCAGCAGCTCAGGGGGCGACTATGGCTACACCTTC. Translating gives CASSSGGDYGYTF.

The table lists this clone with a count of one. The CDR3 spells CASSVDLSGRTSGGEQFF. Here the CDR3 DNA reads TGTGCCAGCAGCGTAGATCTGTCTGGGAGGACTAGCGGGGGAGAGCAGTTCTTC. V is TRBV9 and J is TRBJ2-1, with 13 nucleotides matching TRBD2. After removal of 0 bases from V and 10 bases from J, the junction contained 13 bases not matched to a gene. Germline assignment: CDR1 SGDLS and CDR2 YYNGEE. This CDR3 spans 18 amino acids.

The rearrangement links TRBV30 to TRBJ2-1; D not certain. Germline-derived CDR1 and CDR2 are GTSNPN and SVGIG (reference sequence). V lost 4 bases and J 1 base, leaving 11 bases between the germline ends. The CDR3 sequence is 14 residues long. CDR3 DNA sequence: TGTGCCTGGATCACCGGGTCTTCCTACAATGAGCAGTTCTTC. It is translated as CAWITGSSYNEQFF.

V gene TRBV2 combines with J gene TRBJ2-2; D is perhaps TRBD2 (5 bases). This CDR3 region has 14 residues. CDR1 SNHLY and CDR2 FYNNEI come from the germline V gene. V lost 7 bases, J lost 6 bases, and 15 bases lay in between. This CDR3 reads CASNTPVEAGELFF. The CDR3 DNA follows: TGTGCCAGCAATACCCCCGTGGAGGCCGGGGAGCTGTTTTTT. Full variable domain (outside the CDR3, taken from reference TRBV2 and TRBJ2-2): EPEVTQTPSHQVTQMGQEVILRCVPISNHLYFYWYRQILGQKVEFLVSFYNNEISEKSEIFDDQFSVERPDGSNFTLKIRSTKLEDSAMYFCASNTPVEAGELFFGEGSRLTVL.

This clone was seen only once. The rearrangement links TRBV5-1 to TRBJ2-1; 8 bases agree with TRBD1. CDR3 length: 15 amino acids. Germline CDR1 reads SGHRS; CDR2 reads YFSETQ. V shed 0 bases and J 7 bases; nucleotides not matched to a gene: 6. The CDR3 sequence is CASSLVGDRSNEQFF. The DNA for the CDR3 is TGCGCCAGCAGCTTGGTTGGGGACAGGTCGAATGAGCAGTTCTTC. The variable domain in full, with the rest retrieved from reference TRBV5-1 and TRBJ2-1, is KAGVTQTPRYLIKTRGQQVTLSCSPISGHRSVSWYQQTPGQGLQFLFEYFSETQRNKGNFPGRFSGRQFSNSRSEMNVSTLELGDSALYLCASSLVGDRSNEQFFGPGTRLTVL.

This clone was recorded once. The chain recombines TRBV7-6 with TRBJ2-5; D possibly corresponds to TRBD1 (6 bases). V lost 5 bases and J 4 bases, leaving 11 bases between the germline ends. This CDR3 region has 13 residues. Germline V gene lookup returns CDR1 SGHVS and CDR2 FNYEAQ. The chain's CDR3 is CASSLDSPETQYF. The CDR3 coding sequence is TGTGCCAGCAGCCTGGACAGTCCAGAGACCCAGTACTTC.

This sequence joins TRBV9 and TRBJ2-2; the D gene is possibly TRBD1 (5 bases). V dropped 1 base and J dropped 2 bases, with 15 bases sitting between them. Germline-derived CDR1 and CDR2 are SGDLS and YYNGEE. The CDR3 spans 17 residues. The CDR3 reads CASSVSGGALNTGELFF. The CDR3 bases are TGTGCCAGCAGCGTAAGTGGTGGGGCCCTAAACACCGGGGAGCTGTTTTTT.

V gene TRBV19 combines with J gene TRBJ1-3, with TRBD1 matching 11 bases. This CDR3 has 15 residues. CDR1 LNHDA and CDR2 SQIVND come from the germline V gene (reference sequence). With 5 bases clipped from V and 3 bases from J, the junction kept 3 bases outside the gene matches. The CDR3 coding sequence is TGTGCCAGTAGTGGACAGGGGGCCTTTGGAAACACCATATATTTT. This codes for CASSGQGAFGNTIYF.

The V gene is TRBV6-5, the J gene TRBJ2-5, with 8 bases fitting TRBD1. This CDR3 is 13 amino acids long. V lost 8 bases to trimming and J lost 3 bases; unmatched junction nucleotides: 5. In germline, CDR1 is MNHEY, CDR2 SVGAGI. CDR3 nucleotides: TGTGCCAGCGTACTGGACAGGGAAGAGACCCAGTACTTC. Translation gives CASVLDREETQYF.

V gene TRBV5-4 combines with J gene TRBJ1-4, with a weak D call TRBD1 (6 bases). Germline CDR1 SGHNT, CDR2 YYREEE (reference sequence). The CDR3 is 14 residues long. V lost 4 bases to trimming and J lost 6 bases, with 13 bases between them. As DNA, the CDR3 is TGTGCCAGCAGCCCCGACAGGTTTTATGAAAAACTGTTTTTT. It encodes CASSPDRFYEKLFF.

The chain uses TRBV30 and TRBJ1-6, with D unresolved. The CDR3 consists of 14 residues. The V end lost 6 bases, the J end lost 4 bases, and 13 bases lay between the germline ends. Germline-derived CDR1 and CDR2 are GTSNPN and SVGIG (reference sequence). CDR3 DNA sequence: TGTGCCTGCAATCAAAGAGGATATAATTCACCCCTCCACTTT. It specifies CACNQRGYNSPLHF.

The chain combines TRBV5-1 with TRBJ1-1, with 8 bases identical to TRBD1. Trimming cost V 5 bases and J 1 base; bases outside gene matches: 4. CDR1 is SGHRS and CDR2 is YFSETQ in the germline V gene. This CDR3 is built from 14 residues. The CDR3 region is CASRPGTGNTEAFF. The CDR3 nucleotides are TGCGCCAGCAGGCCCGGGACAGGGAACACTGAAGCTTTCTTT.